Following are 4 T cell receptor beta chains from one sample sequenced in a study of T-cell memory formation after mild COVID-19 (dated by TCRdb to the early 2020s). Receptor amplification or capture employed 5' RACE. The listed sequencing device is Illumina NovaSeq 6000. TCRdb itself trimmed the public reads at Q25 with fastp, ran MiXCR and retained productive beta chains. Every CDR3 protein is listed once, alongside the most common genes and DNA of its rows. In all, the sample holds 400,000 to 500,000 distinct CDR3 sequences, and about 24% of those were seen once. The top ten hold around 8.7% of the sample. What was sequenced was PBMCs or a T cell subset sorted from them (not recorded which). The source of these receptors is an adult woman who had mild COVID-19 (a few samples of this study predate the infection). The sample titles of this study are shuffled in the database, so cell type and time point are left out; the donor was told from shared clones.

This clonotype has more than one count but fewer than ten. CDR3: CASSQTGHSSGNTIYF. CDR3 DNA: TGCGCCAGCAGCCAAACCGGCCACAGCTCTGGAAACACCATATATTTT. The chain uses TRBV5-1 and TRBJ1-3; D remains ambiguous. The CDR3 is 16 residues long. CDR1 SGHRS and CDR2 YFSETQ come from the germline V gene. V lost 4 bases to trimming and J lost 0 bases, with 14 bases between them.

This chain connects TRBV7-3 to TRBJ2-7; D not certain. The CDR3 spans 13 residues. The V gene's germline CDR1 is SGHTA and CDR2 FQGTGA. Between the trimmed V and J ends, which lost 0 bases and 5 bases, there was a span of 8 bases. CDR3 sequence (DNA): TGTGCCAGCAGCTTAACGCACGGCCACGAGCAGTACTTC. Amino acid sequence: CASSLTHGHEQYF.

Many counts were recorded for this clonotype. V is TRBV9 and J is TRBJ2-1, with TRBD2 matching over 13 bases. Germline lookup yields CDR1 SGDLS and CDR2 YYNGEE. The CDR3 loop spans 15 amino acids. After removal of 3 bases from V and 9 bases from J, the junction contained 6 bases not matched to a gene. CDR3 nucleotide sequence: TGTGCCAGCAGCGGAGGGACTAGCGGGGCACTTGAGCAGTTCTTC. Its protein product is CASSGGTSGALEQFF.

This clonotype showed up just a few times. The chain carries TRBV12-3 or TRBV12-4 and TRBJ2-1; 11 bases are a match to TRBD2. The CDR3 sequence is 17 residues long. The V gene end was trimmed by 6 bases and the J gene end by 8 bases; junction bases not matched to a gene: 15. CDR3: CASSRALLAGGTDEQFF. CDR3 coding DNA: TGTGCCAGCAGCCGGGCCCTCCTAGCGGGAGGTACGGATGAGCAGTTCTTC.